These T cell receptor beta chains were read from a single sample in a study of T cells after yellow fever vaccination. Each CDR3 protein gets one entry after TCRdb re-called the 5' RACE reads with MiXCR. The top ten hold roughly 3.5% of the sample, which has a few hundred thousand distinct CDR3 sequences, around 5.3% seen once. Material: CD4+ T cells sorted from PBMCs, obtained on the day of the yellow fever booster vaccination. Every receptor here comes from a man in his late teens or twenties who received the YFV17D yellow fever vaccine. CDR3s include the opening cysteine and the closing phenylalanine or tryptophan. Each record gives: D gene, V gene, J gene, clone size, CDR3 DNA, CDR3 protein. A D gene is named only where the DNA matches it firmly. Clone size is given for some rows only: seen once, a few or many times, or a class if the clone is expanded.

D gene: TRBD1
V gene: TRBV7-2
J gene: TRBJ2-3
clone size: few
CDR3 DNA: TGTGCCAGCAGTTCAGGGACAGGGAGGGATACGCAGTATTTT
CDR3 protein: CASSSGTGRDTQYF

D gene: .
V gene: TRBV7-2
J gene: TRBJ2-7
clone size: few
CDR3 DNA: TGTGCCAGCAGCTTAGTAGGGAAAGGGCAGTCGTACGAGCAGTACTTC
CDR3 protein: CASSLVGKGQSYEQYF

D gene: .
V gene: TRBV7-3
J gene: TRBJ2-3
clone size: .
CDR3 DNA: TGTGCCAGCAGCCGGGGGCTAGGAGGGAGCACAGATACGCAGTATTTT
CDR3 protein: CASSRGLGGSTDTQYF

D gene: .
V gene: TRBV7-9
J gene: TRBJ1-3
clone size: .
CDR3 DNA: TGTGCCAGCAGCTTAATGCAGCTGAGCTCTGGAAACACCATATATTTT
CDR3 protein: CASSLMQLSSGNTIYF

D gene: TRBD1
V gene: TRBV7-2
J gene: TRBJ2-5
clone size: few
CDR3 DNA: TGTGCCAGCAGCCCACCCGGGACAGGGGGCATAAAGACCCAGTACTTC
CDR3 protein: CASSPPGTGGIKTQYF

D gene: .
V gene: TRBV18
J gene: TRBJ1-5
clone size: .
CDR3 DNA: TGTGCCAGCTCACCATCCAGTTCCTGGAATCAGCCCCAGCATTTT
CDR3 protein: CASSPSSSWNQPQHF

D gene: .
V gene: TRBV2
J gene: TRBJ2-1
clone size: few
CDR3 DNA: TGTGCCAGCAGAACAGGGGGGGTTTACAATGAGCAGTTCTTC
CDR3 protein: CASRTGGVYNEQFF

D gene: .
V gene: TRBV5-4
J gene: TRBJ2-1
clone size: many
CDR3 DNA: TGTGCCAGCAGCTTGGTTCCGGGGGTTGAGCAGTTCTTC
CDR3 protein: CASSLVPGVEQFF

D gene: .
V gene: TRBV5-1
J gene: TRBJ2-1
clone size: many
CDR3 DNA: TGCGCCAGCAGCCCAAGTCGGGGAAGGTCCCCCAATGAGCAGTTCTTC
CDR3 protein: CASSPSRGRSPNEQFF

D gene: TRBD1
V gene: TRBV14
J gene: TRBJ1-6
clone size: many
CDR3 DNA: TGTGCCAGCAGCCAACCCGGGACAGCAAATTCACCCCTCCACTTT
CDR3 protein: CASSQPGTANSPLHF

D gene: .
V gene: TRBV5-1
J gene: TRBJ2-5
clone size: many
CDR3 DNA: TGCGCCAGCAGCCTAACCGGACGGGAACTTGAGACCCAGTACTTC
CDR3 protein: CASSLTGRELETQYF

D gene: .
V gene: TRBV6-1
J gene: TRBJ2-3
clone size: few
CDR3 DNA: TGTGCCAGCAGTGAACACAGGAGCCTTGACACAGATACGCAGTATTTT
CDR3 protein: CASSEHRSLDTDTQYF

D gene: .
V gene: TRBV5-1
J gene: TRBJ2-5
clone size: .
CDR3 DNA: TGCGCCAGCAGCTTGGGGGCGGCAGGCCAAGAGACCCAGTACTTC
CDR3 protein: CASSLGAAGQETQYF

D gene: TRBD1
V gene: TRBV15
J gene: TRBJ1-3
clone size: .
CDR3 DNA: TGTGCCTCCTCCACCGACAGGGTAACTGGAAACACCATATATTTT
CDR3 protein: CASSTDRVTGNTIYF

D gene: .
V gene: TRBV7-2
J gene: TRBJ2-5
clone size: many
CDR3 DNA: TGTGCCACCTTAATTGAAGGGACCCAGTACTTC
CDR3 protein: CATLIEGTQYF

D gene: .
V gene: TRBV7-2
J gene: TRBJ2-3
clone size: .
CDR3 DNA: TGTGCCAGCAGCCCGCGGTACAGGGACACAGATACGCAGTATTTT
CDR3 protein: CASSPRYRDTDTQYF

D gene: .
V gene: TRBV20-1
J gene: TRBJ1-5
clone size: .
CDR3 DNA: TGCAGTGCCAAGTCTAGCAATCAGCCCCAGCATTTT
CDR3 protein: CSAKSSNQPQHF

D gene: .
V gene: TRBV7-2
J gene: TRBJ1-1
clone size: .
CDR3 DNA: TGTGCCAGCAGCTTGGAGACCAGGGACACTGAAGCTTTCTTT
CDR3 protein: CASSLETRDTEAFF

D gene: TRBD2
V gene: TRBV29-1
J gene: TRBJ2-5
clone size: few
CDR3 DNA: TGCAGCGTCGCAGGGACTAGCGGAGTTCGGAGGGAGACCCAGTACTTC
CDR3 protein: CSVAGTSGVRRETQYF

D gene: .
V gene: TRBV7-9
J gene: TRBJ1-1
clone size: many
CDR3 DNA: TGTGCCAGCAGCTATTGGCAAGACAGAGAAGCTTTCTTT
CDR3 protein: CASSYWQDREAFF

D gene: TRBD1
V gene: TRBV5-1
J gene: TRBJ2-4
clone size: many
CDR3 DNA: TGCGCCAGCAGCTGGTCGGGCAGGGGGCAAAACATTCAGTACTTC
CDR3 protein: CASSWSGRGQNIQYF

D gene: TRBD1
V gene: TRBV3-1
J gene: TRBJ2-5
clone size: few
CDR3 DNA: TGTGCCAGCAGCCAAGCGGGACAGCGGTACTTC
CDR3 protein: CASSQAGQRYF

D gene: .
V gene: TRBV14
J gene: TRBJ1-1
clone size: few
CDR3 DNA: TGTGCCAGCAGCCAAGGGCCGGCGGCATGGAACACTGAAGCTTTCTTT
CDR3 protein: CASSQGPAAWNTEAFF

D gene: TRBD1
V gene: TRBV15
J gene: TRBJ1-2
clone size: few
CDR3 DNA: TGTGCCACCAGCAGAGAGCCGGGACAGGGTTATGGCTACACCTTC
CDR3 protein: CATSREPGQGYGYTF

D gene: TRBD2
V gene: TRBV7-2
J gene: TRBJ2-3
clone size: .
CDR3 DNA: TGTGCCAGCAGCTCCGGGGTTGGCGGGGGGAGCACAGATACGCAGTATTTT
CDR3 protein: CASSSGVGGGSTDTQYF

D gene: .
V gene: TRBV5-5
J gene: TRBJ2-2
clone size: many
CDR3 DNA: TGTGCCAGCAGCTTGGCCCCCGGAATCTCGATGGAGCTGTTTTTT
CDR3 protein: CASSLAPGISMELFF

D gene: .
V gene: TRBV2
J gene: TRBJ2-5
clone size: few
CDR3 DNA: TGTGCCAGCAGTGAAAAGGAAGGGGAGACCCAGTACTTC
CDR3 protein: CASSEKEGETQYF

D gene: .
V gene: TRBV3-1
J gene: TRBJ2-7
clone size: few
CDR3 DNA: TGTGCCAGCAGCCCCCAATGGGGGAAGTCCTACGAGCAGTACTTC
CDR3 protein: CASSPQWGKSYEQYF

D gene: .
V gene: TRBV4-3
J gene: TRBJ2-2
clone size: .
CDR3 DNA: TGCGCCAGCAGCCAACTCCTAGCTGCCGGGGAGCTGTTTTTT
CDR3 protein: CASSQLLAAGELFF

D gene: .
V gene: TRBV6-5
J gene: TRBJ2-2
clone size: .
CDR3 DNA: TGTGCCACCGGAGGGATCACCGGGGAGCTGTTTTTT
CDR3 protein: CATGGITGELFF

D gene: .
V gene: TRBV29-1
J gene: TRBJ2-7
clone size: few
CDR3 DNA: TGCAGCGTTGTTTCCAACTCCTACGAGCAGTACTTC
CDR3 protein: CSVVSNSYEQYF

D gene: .
V gene: TRBV7-8
J gene: TRBJ2-5
clone size: .
CDR3 DNA: TGTGCCAGCAGCTCCCGGGTAGAGACCCAGTACTTC
CDR3 protein: CASSSRVETQYF

D gene: TRBD1
V gene: TRBV7-2
J gene: TRBJ2-1
clone size: few
CDR3 DNA: TGTGCCAGCAGCTTAGTACGGGTCGGGACAGGGACCTACAATGAGCAGTTCTTC
CDR3 protein: CASSLVRVGTGTYNEQFF

D gene: .
V gene: TRBV7-2
J gene: TRBJ1-6
clone size: few
CDR3 DNA: TGTGCCAGCAGCATCTACAGGGATTCACCCCTCCACTTT
CDR3 protein: CASSIYRDSPLHF

D gene: .
V gene: TRBV7-6
J gene: TRBJ2-2
clone size: .
CDR3 DNA: TGTGCCAGCAGCTTAGCGTGGTGGGCCGCCAACACCGGGGAGCTGTTTTTT
CDR3 protein: CASSLAWWAANTGELFF

D gene: TRBD2
V gene: TRBV20-1
J gene: TRBJ2-5
clone size: many
CDR3 DNA: TGCAGTGTTTGGGGAGGGGCCGGGGAGACCCAGTACTTC
CDR3 protein: CSVWGGAGETQYF